This T cell receptor beta chain was identified during a study of cytomegalovirus exposure and HLA in healthy donors. Study details: Later analysis reported that the 120 validation repertoires shared the platform of the approximately 670 first-cohort repertoires. Study results and caveats: The authors confirmed in vitro that three CMV-associated chains were specific for CMV antigens. Investigators reported approximately 150 TCR beta chains as tied to cytomegalovirus. Most observed TCR sequences were rare, whereas some public TCRs were detected in many donors.

CDR1 is MGHRA and CDR2 is YSYEKL in the germline V gene. The CDR3 runs to 15 residues. V lost 6 bases to trimming and J lost 4 bases, with 18 bases between them. TCRdb's copy holds only in-frame clones and misses some; the assay was immunoSEQ multiplex PCR. Here the sample spans 100,000 to 150,000 clones, 94% being singletons. With regard to this clone: Its antigen is unknown.

This chain connects TRBV4-1 to TRBJ1-1; D unclear. The sample taken for sequencing was PBMCs. The receptor comes from a woman under 30 in good health and CMV-seronegative. The CDR3 DNA is TGCGCCAGCAGTCCCGACTCATTCATTAGCACTGAAGCTTTCTTT. The encoded protein is CASSPDSFISTEAFF.